Listed below are T cell receptor beta chains from one sample, sequenced in a study of blood T cell repertoires in COVID-19. Sequencing used immunoSEQ multiplex PCR; TCRdb keeps in-frame clones, though not all of them. This sample yields under 60,000 clones, of which roughly nine tenths are seen a single time; under 4.5% belongs to the top ten. The sequenced material came from peripheral blood. These receptors were taken from a human donor in a cohort sampled during active COVID-19. CDR3s include the opening cysteine and the closing phenylalanine or tryptophan. D genes are given only for firm matches. The size field is filled for only some rows; it gives once, few, many or a size class.

CDR3aa: CAWSPTFGAEQYF
CDR3nt: TGTGCCTGGAGTCCAACGTTTGGGGCCGAGCAGTACTTC
j_gene: TRBJ2-7
d_gene: .
v_gene: TRBV30
abundance: .

CDR3aa: CATSRGFIGQNNDYTF
CDR3nt: TGTGCCACCAGCAGGGGGTTTATAGGACAGAATAACGACTACACCTTC
j_gene: TRBJ1-2
d_gene: .
v_gene: TRBV15
abundance: .

CDR3aa: CASSQGLAGTGTQYF
CDR3nt: TGTGCCAGCAGCCAGGGACTAGCGGGGACTGGGACCCAGTACTTC
j_gene: TRBJ2-5
d_gene: TRBD2
v_gene: TRBV3-1/TRBV3-2
abundance: .

CDR3aa: CASSLEQGGVGYTF
CDR3nt: TGTGCCAGCAGCTTAGAACAGGGGGGCGTTGGCTACACCTTC
j_gene: TRBJ1-2
d_gene: TRBD1
v_gene: TRBV7-8
abundance: few

CDR3aa: CASSRDTLTGELFF
CDR3nt: TGTGCCAGCTCGCGAGACACTCTCACCGGGGAGCTGTTTTTT
j_gene: TRBJ2-2
d_gene: .
v_gene: TRBV18
abundance: .

CDR3aa: CASSQDPAGGPSKTQYF
CDR3nt: TGTGCCAGCAGCCAAGACCCTGCGGGAGGGCCCTCGAAGACCCAGTACTTC
j_gene: TRBJ2-5
d_gene: TRBD2
v_gene: TRBV3-1/TRBV3-2
abundance: .

CDR3aa: CASSIEVTGTYNEQFF
CDR3nt: TGTGCCAGTAGTATAGAGGTGACAGGGACCTACAATGAGCAGTTCTTC
j_gene: TRBJ2-1
d_gene: TRBD1
v_gene: TRBV19
abundance: few

CDR3aa: CASSSYSSSYNEQFF
CDR3nt: TGTGCCAGCAGTTCCTACTCGAGCTCCTACAATGAGCAGTTCTTC
j_gene: TRBJ2-1
d_gene: .
v_gene: TRBV7-9
abundance: .

CDR3aa: CATSSPVSYEQYF
CDR3nt: TGTGCCACCAGCAGCCCAGTTTCCTACGAGCAGTACTTC
j_gene: TRBJ2-7
d_gene: .
v_gene: TRBV15
abundance: .

CDR3aa: CATSDWGLAGSNEQFF
CDR3nt: TGTGCCACCAGTGATTGGGGACTAGCGGGCTCAAATGAGCAGTTCTTC
j_gene: TRBJ2-1
d_gene: TRBD2
v_gene: TRBV24-1
abundance: .

CDR3aa: CASSLVSLEEETQYF
CDR3nt: TGCGCCAGCAGCTTGGTTAGCCTAGAGGAGGAGACCCAGTACTTC
j_gene: TRBJ2-5
d_gene: .
v_gene: TRBV5-1
abundance: .

CDR3aa: CASSNTGLGTQYF
CDR3nt: TGTGCCAGCAGTAACACAGGGCTTGGGACCCAGTACTTC
j_gene: TRBJ2-5
d_gene: .
v_gene: TRBV12-3/TRBV12-4
abundance: .

CDR3aa: CASSPQLLVGTDTQYF
CDR3nt: TGTGCCAGCTCACCACAGCTATTGGTGGGCACAGATACGCAGTATTTT
j_gene: TRBJ2-3
d_gene: .
v_gene: TRBV18
abundance: .

CDR3aa: CASSVGLAGEGRSQYF
CDR3nt: TGTGCCAGCAGCGTAGGGCTAGCGGGAGAGGGACGGTCCCAGTACTTC
j_gene: TRBJ2-5
d_gene: TRBD2
v_gene: TRBV9
abundance: .

CDR3aa: CASSPNGFNEQFF
CDR3nt: TGCGCCAGCAGCCCGAACGGGTTCAATGAGCAGTTCTTC
j_gene: TRBJ2-1
d_gene: .
v_gene: TRBV5-1
abundance: .

CDR3aa: CASSERDRSPQHF
CDR3nt: TGTGCCAGCAGTGAACGGGACAGAAGTCCCCAGCATTTT
j_gene: TRBJ1-5
d_gene: TRBD1
v_gene: TRBV25-1
abundance: .

CDR3aa: CASSQRTSGRGVNTQYF
CDR3nt: TGCGCCAGCAGCCAAAGGACTAGCGGGAGAGGTGTAAATACGCAGTATTTT
j_gene: TRBJ2-3
d_gene: TRBD2
v_gene: TRBV4-1
abundance: .

CDR3aa: CASSSLVGRGRGYTF
CDR3nt: TGTGCCAGCAGCTCCCTGGTCGGGAGGGGGCGAGGCTACACCTTC
j_gene: TRBJ1-2
d_gene: TRBD1
v_gene: TRBV11-2
abundance: .

CDR3aa: CASQRSLAANEQFF
CDR3nt: TGCGCCAGTCAGCGCTCCCTAGCGGCCAATGAGCAGTTCTTC
j_gene: TRBJ2-1
d_gene: TRBD2
v_gene: TRBV5-1
abundance: medium-sized

CDR3aa: CSVGQGGSQPQHF
CDR3nt: TGCAGCGTTGGACAGGGAGGCAGTCAGCCCCAGCATTTT
j_gene: TRBJ1-5
d_gene: TRBD1
v_gene: TRBV29-1
abundance: few

CDR3aa: CASSLGLYNEQFF
CDR3nt: TGTGCCAGCAGCCTAGGCCTTTATAATGAGCAGTTCTTC
j_gene: TRBJ2-1
d_gene: .
v_gene: TRBV27
abundance: .

CDR3aa: CASSVDHRNTEAFF
CDR3nt: TGTGCCAGCAGCGTAGATCATAGGAACACTGAAGCTTTCTTT
j_gene: TRBJ1-1
d_gene: .
v_gene: TRBV9
abundance: once

CDR3aa: CASSESPLKETQYF
CDR3nt: TGTGCCAGCAGTGAATCCCCCCTTAAAGAGACCCAGTACTTC
j_gene: TRBJ2-5
d_gene: .
v_gene: TRBV25-1
abundance: .

CDR3aa: CASSSDRENTGELFF
CDR3nt: TGTGCCAGCAGCTCGGACAGGGAGAACACCGGGGAGCTGTTTTTT
j_gene: TRBJ2-2
d_gene: TRBD1
v_gene: TRBV13
abundance: .

CDR3aa: CASSPSGKGTYNEQFF
CDR3nt: TGTGCCAGCAGTCCAAGCGGGAAAGGGACTTACAATGAGCAGTTCTTC
j_gene: TRBJ2-1
d_gene: TRBD2
v_gene: TRBV3-1/TRBV3-2
abundance: few

CDR3aa: CASSPTADSGNTIYF
CDR3nt: TGTGCCAGCTCACCAACGGCGGACTCTGGAAACACCATATATTTT
j_gene: TRBJ1-3
d_gene: .
v_gene: TRBV18
abundance: .

CDR3aa: CASSLTGTPEAFF
CDR3nt: TGTGCCAGCAGTTTGACAGGGACCCCTGAAGCTTTCTTT
j_gene: TRBJ1-1
d_gene: TRBD1
v_gene: TRBV12-3/TRBV12-4
abundance: .

CDR3aa: CASQETSGSNEQFF
CDR3nt: TGCGCCAGCCAAGAGACTAGCGGGTCCAATGAGCAGTTCTTC
j_gene: TRBJ2-1
d_gene: TRBD2
v_gene: TRBV5-1
abundance: .

CDR3aa: CASSSLRLVVGRFDEQYF
CDR3nt: TGTGCCAGCAGCTCCCTTAGACTAGTCGTAGGGAGGTTTGACGAGCAGTACTTC
j_gene: TRBJ2-7
d_gene: .
v_gene: TRBV7-2
abundance: once

CDR3aa: CATSRTGPNTEAFF
CDR3nt: TGTGCCACCAGTCGAACAGGGCCGAACACTGAAGCTTTCTTT
j_gene: TRBJ1-1
d_gene: .
v_gene: TRBV24-1
abundance: .

CDR3aa: CASSFELSNTGELFF
CDR3nt: TGTGCCAGCAGTTTTGAACTTTCGAACACCGGGGAGCTGTTTTTT
j_gene: TRBJ2-2
d_gene: .
v_gene: TRBV27
abundance: .

CDR3aa: CASGLRTGSSYEQYF
CDR3nt: TGCGCCAGCGGTCTCAGGACAGGGAGCTCCTACGAGCAGTACTTC
j_gene: TRBJ2-7
d_gene: TRBD1
v_gene: TRBV5-1
abundance: .

CDR3aa: CSVSLLNREEAFF
CDR3nt: TGCAGCGTTTCCCTCCTTAACAGGGAGGAAGCTTTCTTT
j_gene: TRBJ1-1
d_gene: .
v_gene: TRBV29-1
abundance: .